This TCR beta chain was sequenced for a study of cytomegalovirus exposure and HLA in healthy donors. Across the whole study: An earlier analysis found some 100 million unique TCR beta sequences from approximately 200 million T cells. Overall study findings and caveats: Follow-up analysis seemed to connect common viral pathogens with several of the most significant clusters identified.

As for the donors, each was a healthy bone marrow donor. Primers for the PCR totalled 60 Vbeta and 13 Jbeta. Data came from immunoSEQ multiplex PCR; TCRdb stores just in-frame clones and leaves some out. Of 200,000 or so clones in the sample, approximately 80% were seen once. Worth noting for this clone: Its cognate antigen is unknown. A read error may produce the germline difference seen at one junction end.

This sequence was found in a man in his thirties or forties in good health and CMV-seronegative. Sequenced sample: PBMCs.

CDR3 DNA: TGTGCTAGCAGCCGTGACAGGGGTCCGGAGACCCAGTACTTC. It codes for CASSRDRGPETQYF. The rearrangement uses TRBV7-7 and TRBJ2-5; 8 bases map to TRBD1. This CDR3 region has 14 residues. Germline CDR1 reads SSHAT; CDR2 reads FNYEAQ (reference sequence).